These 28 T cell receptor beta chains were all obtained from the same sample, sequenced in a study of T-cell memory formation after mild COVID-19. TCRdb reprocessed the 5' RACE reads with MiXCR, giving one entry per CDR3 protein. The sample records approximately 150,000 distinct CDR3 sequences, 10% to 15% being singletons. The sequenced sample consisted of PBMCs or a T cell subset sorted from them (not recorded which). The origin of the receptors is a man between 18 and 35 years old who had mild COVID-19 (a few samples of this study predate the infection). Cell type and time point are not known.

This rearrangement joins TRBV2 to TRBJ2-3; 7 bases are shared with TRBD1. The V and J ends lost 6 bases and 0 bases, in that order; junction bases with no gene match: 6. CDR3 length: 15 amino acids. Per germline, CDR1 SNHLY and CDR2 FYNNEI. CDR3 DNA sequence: TGTGCCAGCAGACCCGGGACAGCGAGCACAGATACGCAGTATTTT. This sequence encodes CASRPGTASTDTQYF.

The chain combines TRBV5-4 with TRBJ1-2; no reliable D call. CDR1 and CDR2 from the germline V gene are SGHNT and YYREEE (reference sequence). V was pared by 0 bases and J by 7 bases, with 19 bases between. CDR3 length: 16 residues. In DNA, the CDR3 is TGTGCCAGCAGCTTGGGACGGCCTTCCCCGGGCGGTGGCTACACCTTC. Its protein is CASSLGRPSPGGGYTF.

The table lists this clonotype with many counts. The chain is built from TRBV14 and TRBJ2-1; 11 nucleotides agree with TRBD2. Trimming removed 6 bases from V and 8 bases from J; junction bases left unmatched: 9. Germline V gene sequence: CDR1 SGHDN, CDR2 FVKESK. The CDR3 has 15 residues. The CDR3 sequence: CASRIAGGESHEQFF. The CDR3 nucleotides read TGTGCCAGCAGAATAGCGGGGGGGGAATCCCATGAGCAGTTCTTC.

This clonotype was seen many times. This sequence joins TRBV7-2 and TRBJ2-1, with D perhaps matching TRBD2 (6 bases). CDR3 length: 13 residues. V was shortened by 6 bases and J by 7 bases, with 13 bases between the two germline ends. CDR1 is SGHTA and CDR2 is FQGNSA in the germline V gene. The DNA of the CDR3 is TGTGCCAGCAGACAGACTAGACTGAATGAGCAGTTCTTC. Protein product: CASRQTRLNEQFF.

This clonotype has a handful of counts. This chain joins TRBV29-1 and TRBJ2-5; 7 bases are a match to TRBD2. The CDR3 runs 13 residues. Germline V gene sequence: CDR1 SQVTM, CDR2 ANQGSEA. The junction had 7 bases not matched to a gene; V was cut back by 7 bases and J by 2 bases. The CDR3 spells CSATSGGQETQYF. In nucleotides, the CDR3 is TGCAGCGCCACGTCCGGGGGGCAAGAGACCCAGTACTTC.

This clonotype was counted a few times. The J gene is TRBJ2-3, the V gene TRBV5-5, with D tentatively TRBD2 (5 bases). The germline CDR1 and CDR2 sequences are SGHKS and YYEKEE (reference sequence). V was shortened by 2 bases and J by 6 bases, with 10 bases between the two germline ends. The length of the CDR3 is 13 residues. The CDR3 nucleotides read TGTGCCAGCAGCTTACGGCGAGGGGATACGCAGTATTTT. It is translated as CASSLRRGDTQYF.

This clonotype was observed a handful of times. The DNA for the CDR3 is TGTGCCAGCAGCCTAAGGACAGGGGGGAATCAGCCCCAGCATTTT. Residues: CASSLRTGGNQPQHF. The chain is built from TRBV12-3 or TRBV12-4 and TRBJ1-5, with 10 bases fitting TRBD1. V shed 6 bases, J shed 4 bases, and the junction held 6 bases outside the gene matches. The CDR3 extends over 15 amino acids.

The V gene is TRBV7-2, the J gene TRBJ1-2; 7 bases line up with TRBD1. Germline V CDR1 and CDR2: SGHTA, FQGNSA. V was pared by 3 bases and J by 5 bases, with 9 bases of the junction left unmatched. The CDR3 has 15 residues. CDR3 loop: CASSFRQGLRYGYTF. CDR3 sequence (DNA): TGTGCCAGCAGCTTTAGACAGGGATTACGATATGGCTACACCTTC.

CDR3 region: CASSPRQGVTDTQYF. Written as DNA, the CDR3 is TGTGCCAGCAGCCCCCGACAGGGTGTTACAGATACGCAGTATTTT. The chain carries TRBV7-9 and TRBJ2-3; 7 bases agree with TRBD1. The germline V gene encodes CDR1 SEHNR and CDR2 FQNEAQ (reference sequence). The CDR3 is made up of 15 amino acids. V was clipped by 5 bases and J by 3 bases; unmatched bases: 8.

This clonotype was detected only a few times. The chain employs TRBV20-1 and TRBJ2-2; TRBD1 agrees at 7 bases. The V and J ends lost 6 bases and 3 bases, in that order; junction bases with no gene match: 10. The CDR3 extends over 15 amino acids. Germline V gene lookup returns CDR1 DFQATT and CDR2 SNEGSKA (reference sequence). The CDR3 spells CSAQPTGRYTGELFF. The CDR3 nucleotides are TGCAGTGCCCAACCGACAGGGCGATACACCGGGGAGCTGTTTTTT.

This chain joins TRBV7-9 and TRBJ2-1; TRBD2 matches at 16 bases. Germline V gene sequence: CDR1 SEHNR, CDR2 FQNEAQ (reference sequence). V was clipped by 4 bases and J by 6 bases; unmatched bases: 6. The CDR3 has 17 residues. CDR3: CASSYGTSGGAFNEQFF. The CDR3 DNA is TGTGCCAGCAGCTACGGGACTAGCGGGGGGGCTTTCAATGAGCAGTTCTTC.

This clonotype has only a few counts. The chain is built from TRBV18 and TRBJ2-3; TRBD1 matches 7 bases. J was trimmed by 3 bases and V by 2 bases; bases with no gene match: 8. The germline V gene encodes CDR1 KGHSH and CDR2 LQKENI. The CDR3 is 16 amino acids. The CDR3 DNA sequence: TGTGCCAGCTCACCAGAAGGACAGGCTTGGACAGATACGCAGTATTTT. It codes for CASSPEGQAWTDTQYF.

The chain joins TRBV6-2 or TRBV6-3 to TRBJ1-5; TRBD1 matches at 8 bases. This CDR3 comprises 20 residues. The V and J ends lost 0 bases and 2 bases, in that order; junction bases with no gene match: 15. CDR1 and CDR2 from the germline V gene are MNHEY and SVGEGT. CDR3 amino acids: CASSYSIFRQGAQGNQPQHF. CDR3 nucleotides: TGTGCCAGCAGTTACTCTATTTTCCGGCAGGGGGCCCAAGGCAATCAGCCCCAGCATTTT.

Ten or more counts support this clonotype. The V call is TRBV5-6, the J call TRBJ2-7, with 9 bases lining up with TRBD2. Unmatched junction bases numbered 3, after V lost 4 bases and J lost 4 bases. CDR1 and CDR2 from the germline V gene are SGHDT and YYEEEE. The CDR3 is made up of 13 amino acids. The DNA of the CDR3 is TGTGCCAGCAGCGGCGGGGGGGCTTACGAGCAGTACTTC. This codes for CASSGGGAYEQYF.

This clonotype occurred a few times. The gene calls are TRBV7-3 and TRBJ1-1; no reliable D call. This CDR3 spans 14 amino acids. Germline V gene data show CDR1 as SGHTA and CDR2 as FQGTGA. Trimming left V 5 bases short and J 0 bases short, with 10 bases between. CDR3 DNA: TGTGCCAGCAGCCCGACATCCATGAACACTGAAGCTTTCTTT. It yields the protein CASSPTSMNTEAFF.

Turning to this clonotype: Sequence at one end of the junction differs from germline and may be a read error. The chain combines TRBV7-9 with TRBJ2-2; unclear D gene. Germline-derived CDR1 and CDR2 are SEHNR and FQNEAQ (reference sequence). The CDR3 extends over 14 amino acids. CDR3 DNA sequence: TGTGCCAGCAGCTTGTCCACAAACACCGTGGAGCTGTTTTTT. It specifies CASSLSTNTVELFF.

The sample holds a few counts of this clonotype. The CDR3, as DNA: TGTGCCAGCTCCTCCGGGACAGGGGACGAGCAGTACTTC. It codes for CASSSGTGDEQYF. The chain links TRBV18 to TRBJ2-7; 10 positions match TRBD1. Per germline, CDR1 KGHSH and CDR2 LQKENI. Trimming at V came to 6 bases and at J to 5 bases, leaving 4 bases not matched to a gene. The CDR3 length is 13 residues.

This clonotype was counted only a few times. The CDR3 reads CSVDQGTNQPQHF. Here the CDR3 DNA reads TGCAGCGTTGACCAGGGAACTAATCAGCCCCAGCATTTT. The rearrangement uses TRBV29-1 and TRBJ1-5; the D gene is possibly TRBD1 (5 bases). Germline V gene sequence: CDR1 SQVTM, CDR2 ANQGSEA. V shed 3 bases and J shed 4 bases, with 10 bases lying between them. The CDR3 consists of 13 residues.

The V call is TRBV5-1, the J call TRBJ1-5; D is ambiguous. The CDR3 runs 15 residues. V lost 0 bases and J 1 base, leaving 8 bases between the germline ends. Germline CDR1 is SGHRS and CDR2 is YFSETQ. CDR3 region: CASSLDGVSNQPQHF. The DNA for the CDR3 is TGCGCCAGCAGCTTGGATGGCGTAAGCAATCAGCCCCAGCATTTT.

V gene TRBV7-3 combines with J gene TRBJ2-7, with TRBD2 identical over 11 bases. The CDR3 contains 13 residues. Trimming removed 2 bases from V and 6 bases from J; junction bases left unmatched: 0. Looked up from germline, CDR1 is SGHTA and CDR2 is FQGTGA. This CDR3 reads CASSLLAGGEQYF. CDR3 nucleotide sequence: TGTGCCAGCAGCTTACTAGCGGGGGGCGAGCAGTACTTC.

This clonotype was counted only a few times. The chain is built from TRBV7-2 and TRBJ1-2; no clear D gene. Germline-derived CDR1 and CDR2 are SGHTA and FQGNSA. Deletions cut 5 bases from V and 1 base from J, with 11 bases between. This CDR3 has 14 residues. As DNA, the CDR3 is TGTGCCAGCAGCCCCCACGGCGGTAACTATGGCTACACCTTC. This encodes CASSPHGGNYGYTF.

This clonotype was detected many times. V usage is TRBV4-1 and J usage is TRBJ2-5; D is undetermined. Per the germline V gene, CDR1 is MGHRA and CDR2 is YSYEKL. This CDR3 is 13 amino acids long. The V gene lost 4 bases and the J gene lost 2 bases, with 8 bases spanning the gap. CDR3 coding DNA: TGCGCCAGCAGCCGGCTGGGGCAAGAGACCCAGTACTTC. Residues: CASSRLGQETQYF.

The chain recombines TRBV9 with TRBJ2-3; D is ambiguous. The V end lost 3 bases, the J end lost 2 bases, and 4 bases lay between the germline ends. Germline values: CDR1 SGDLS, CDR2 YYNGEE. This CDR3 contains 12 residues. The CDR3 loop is CASSGVTDTQYF. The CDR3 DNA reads TGTGCCAGCAGCGGAGTCACAGATACGCAGTATTTT.

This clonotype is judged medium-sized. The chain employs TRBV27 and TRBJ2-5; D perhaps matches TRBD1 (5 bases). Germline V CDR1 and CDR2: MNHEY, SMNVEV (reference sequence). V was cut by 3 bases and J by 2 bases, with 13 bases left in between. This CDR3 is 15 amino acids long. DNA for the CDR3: TGTGCCAGCAGTTTCGGCCAGGGCCAACAAGAGACCCAGTACTTC. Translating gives CASSFGQGQQETQYF.

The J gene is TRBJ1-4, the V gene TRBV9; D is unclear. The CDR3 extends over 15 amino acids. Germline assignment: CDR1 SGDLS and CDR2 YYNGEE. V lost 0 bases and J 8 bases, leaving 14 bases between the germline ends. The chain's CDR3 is CASSVAVGRSEKLFF. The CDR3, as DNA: TGTGCCAGCAGCGTAGCAGTGGGTCGGAGCGAAAAACTGTTTTTT.

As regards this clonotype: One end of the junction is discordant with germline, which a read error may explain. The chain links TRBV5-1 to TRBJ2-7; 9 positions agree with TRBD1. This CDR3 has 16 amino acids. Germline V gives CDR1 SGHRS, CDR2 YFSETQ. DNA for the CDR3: TGCGCCAGCAGGAGATTGCCGGGACAGGGTTCCTACGAGCAGAACTTC. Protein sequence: CASRRLPGQGSYEQNF.

CDR3 sequence (DNA): TGTGCCAGCAGCCAAGACGGTTCCGGGGAGCTGTTTTTT. Its translation: CASSQDGSGELFF. The V call is TRBV4-2, the J call TRBJ2-2; D is undetermined. This CDR3 spans 13 amino acids. Trimming cost V 0 bases and J 6 bases, with 5 bases left between them. Germline assignment: CDR1 LGHNA and CDR2 YNFKEQ.

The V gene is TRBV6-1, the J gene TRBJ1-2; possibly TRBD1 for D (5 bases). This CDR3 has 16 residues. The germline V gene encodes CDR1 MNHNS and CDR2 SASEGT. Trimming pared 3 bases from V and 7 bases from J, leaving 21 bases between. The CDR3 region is CASSERQDMLYGGYTF. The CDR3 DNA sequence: TGTGCCAGCAGTGAGCGTCAGGACATGCTCTATGGTGGCTACACCTTC.